This is a list of T cell receptor beta chains from one sample in a study of shared clonotypes between healthy human individuals. The method was immunoSEQ multiplex PCR; TCRdb's version includes in-frame clones alone and lacks a portion of them. The table includes roughly 1.4 million clones, approximately 98.5% detected once. The sequenced material came from naive CD4+ T cells sorted from blood. Receptors were obtained from a man aged 25-45 years in good health. Both conserved end residues are part of each CDR3. The D gene is left open where the match is weak. Clone size is not always given. Where it is, it says once, few, many or a class for expanded clones.

d_call j_call clone_size v_call cdr3_nt cdr3_aa
- TRBJ1-2 once TRBV20-1 TGCAGTGGAGAGGTTCTGGATGGCTACACCTTC CSGEVLDGYTF
- TRBJ2-7 once TRBV9 TGTGCCAGCAGCGTTGCGAACTACGAGCAGTACTTC CASSVANYEQYF
TRBD1 TRBJ2-5 - TRBV7-7 TGTGCCAGCAGCTCCACAGGGGTGGGGGAGACCCAGTACTTC CASSSTGVGETQYF
- TRBJ1-1 - TRBV7-2 TGTGCCAGCAGCCCCCCCAGGAGCCAAGGAAACACTGAAGCTTTCTTT CASSPPRSQGNTEAFF
TRBD1 TRBJ2-7 - TRBV5-1 TGCGCCAGCAGGCAACAGGGGGCGGGCGAGCAGTACTTC CASRQQGAGEQYF
- TRBJ2-3 - TRBV29-1 TGCAGCGTTGAAAGGTCAGGCACAGATACGCAGTATTTT CSVERSGTDTQYF
TRBD2 TRBJ2-3 - TRBV27 TGTGCCAGCAGTTTAGGAACTAGCGCCAGAGGGAATACGCAGTATTTT CASSLGTSARGNTQYF
TRBD2 TRBJ2-1 once TRBV2 TGTGCCAGCAGAGCGACTAGCGGGGGCCCGAATGAGCAGTTCTTC CASRATSGGPNEQFF
- TRBJ2-2 - TRBV7-3 TGTGCCAGCACCCCAACGGGGACATCTTTCCATAACACCGGGGAGCTGTTTTTT CASTPTGTSFHNTGELFF
TRBD1 TRBJ1-2 - TRBV6-6 TGTGCCAGCCTCGGACAGGCGGACTATGGCTACACCTTC CASLGQADYGYTF
- TRBJ1-2 - TRBV6-6 TGTGCCAGCAGCCCCAAGGACTCGAGGGGCTACACCTTC CASSPKDSRGYTF
TRBD2 TRBJ2-3 - TRBV5-1 TGCGCCAGCAGCTTGCCCCTAGCGGAGAGCACAGATACGCAGTATTTT CASSLPLAESTDTQYF
TRBD2 TRBJ2-7 - TRBV5-1 TGCGCCAGCAGCTTGGCACTAGCGGGAGGAAGCGAGCAGTACTTC CASSLALAGGSEQYF
TRBD1 TRBJ2-1 - TRBV28 TGTGCCAGCAGTTTAATCGGGACAGGGGACGGGAAAGGGAATGAGCAGTTCTTC CASSLIGTGDGKGNEQFF
- TRBJ2-1 - TRBV7-7 TGTGCTAGCAGTCACCGGGAAGGGTTGGCCAATGAGCAGTTCTTC CASSHREGLANEQFF
TRBD1 TRBJ2-7 - TRBV6-6 TGTGCCAGCAGCTACCGGGACAGTAAGTACTTC CASSYRDSKYF
- TRBJ2-2 - TRBV5-4 TGTGCCAGCAGCTTGGAAGGTAGTTGGGGACCCGGGGAGCTGTTTTTT CASSLEGSWGPGELFF
TRBD2 TRBJ2-7 - TRBV6-5 TGTGCCAGCAGTTTGCGGGGCGGGAGCTCCTACGAGCAGTACTTC CASSLRGGSSYEQYF
TRBD1 TRBJ2-1 - TRBV27 TGTGCCAGCAGTCTGACAGGGGGGTCCTACAATGAGCAGTTCTTC CASSLTGGSYNEQFF
TRBD1 TRBJ1-1 - TRBV5-1 TGCGCCAGCAGCTTGGAACCCCGGACAGGGGCGTGGGCTTTCTTT CASSLEPRTGAWAFF
TRBD1 TRBJ2-1 - TRBV5-8 TGTGCCAGCAGCCTCGACAGGGTCAATGAGCAGTTCTTC CASSLDRVNEQFF